A selection of T cell receptor beta chains follows, all from one sample in a study of blood T cell repertoires in COVID-19. Profiled with immunoSEQ multiplex PCR; TCRdb holds only in-frame clones, not every one. The table lists fewer than 200,000 clones, under 95% of them singletons. The sample was peripheral blood. Every receptor here comes from a man in his late teens or twenties with COVID-19, enrolled during active disease. CDR3s include the opening cysteine and the closing phenylalanine or tryptophan. Each record gives: D gene, V gene, J gene, clone size, CDR3 DNA, CDR3 protein. D genes are given only for firm matches. For some rows the clone size is stated as once, few or many, or as a class when expanded; others skip it.

D: .
V: TRBV2
J: TRBJ1-2
size: once
DNA: TGTGCCAGCAGGGGAGGGGATGGCTACACCTTC
CDR3: CASRGGDGYTF

D: TRBD1
V: TRBV5-1
J: TRBJ1-2
size: .
DNA: TGCGCCAGCAGCTTGGCCGGGGACAGCTATGGCTACACCTTC
CDR3: CASSLAGDSYGYTF

D: TRBD2
V: TRBV6-2/TRBV6-3
J: TRBJ2-7
size: .
DNA: TGTGCCAGCAGTTCCCCGGGGAGGGGCGACGAGCAGTACTTC
CDR3: CASSSPGRGDEQYF

D: TRBD2
V: TRBV19
J: TRBJ2-1
size: .
DNA: TGTGCCAGTAGTAGAATAGCGGGAGCTAGCTACAATGAGCAGTTCTTC
CDR3: CASSRIAGASYNEQFF

D: .
V: TRBV5-8
J: TRBJ1-1
size: .
DNA: TGTGCCAGCAGCTTGGGGGCCGGACACGGAAAGAACACTGAAGCTTTCTTT
CDR3: CASSLGAGHGKNTEAFF

D: .
V: TRBV24-1
J: TRBJ2-1
size: once
DNA: TGTGCCACCAGTGACCGTGGGACAAACCTCAACAATGAGCAGTTCTTC
CDR3: CATSDRGTNLNNEQFF

D: .
V: TRBV3-1/TRBV3-2
J: TRBJ2-1
size: .
DNA: TGTGCCAGCAGCTCCCGAAGCGGGTTCTCCTACAATGAGCAGTTCTTC
CDR3: CASSSRSGFSYNEQFF

D: TRBD1
V: TRBV5-4
J: TRBJ2-3
size: .
DNA: TGTGCCAGCAGCCGCCGGGACAGGGGCACAGATACGCAGTATTTT
CDR3: CASSRRDRGTDTQYF

D: .
V: TRBV29-1
J: TRBJ1-2
size: once
DNA: TGCAGCGTCATTTCCCCCGGGGACTATGGCTACACCTTC
CDR3: CSVISPGDYGYTF

D: .
V: TRBV6-1
J: TRBJ1-6
size: .
DNA: TGTGCCAGCATCACAGGAAATTCACCCCTCCACTTT
CDR3: CASITGNSPLHF

D: TRBD1
V: TRBV7-9
J: TRBJ1-3
size: .
DNA: TGTGCCAGCAGCTTAACAGGGGGCGCCCCCCCTGGAAACACCATATATTTT
CDR3: CASSLTGGAPPGNTIYF

D: TRBD2
V: TRBV29-1
J: TRBJ2-1
size: .
DNA: TGCAGCGTCACACTAGCGGGATTATCCTACAATGAGCAGTTCTTC
CDR3: CSVTLAGLSYNEQFF

D: TRBD1
V: TRBV28
J: TRBJ1-5
size: .
DNA: TGTGCCAGCAGTTATACGACAGGGGCAGAGCGAGAGAATAGCAATCAGCCCCAGCATTTT
CDR3: CASSYTTGAERENSNQPQHF

D: .
V: TRBV7-9
J: TRBJ2-2
size: .
DNA: TGTGCCAGCAGACTAGGGGGGAACACCGGGGAGCTGTTTTTT
CDR3: CASRLGGNTGELFF

D: .
V: TRBV15
J: TRBJ1-1
size: .
DNA: TGTGCCACCAGCAGAGGTGGAGAAGAAGCTTTCTTT
CDR3: CATSRGGEEAFF

D: .
V: TRBV5-1
J: TRBJ1-3
size: once
DNA: TGCGCCAGCAGCTTGCGGGGAGTTGGAAACACCATATATTTT
CDR3: CASSLRGVGNTIYF

D: TRBD2
V: TRBV28
J: TRBJ2-1
size: .
DNA: TGTGCCAGCACGGAGGGACTAGCGGGAGTCAATGAGCAGTTCTTC
CDR3: CASTEGLAGVNEQFF

D: .
V: TRBV4-3
J: TRBJ2-1
size: .
DNA: TGCGCCAGCAGCCCGCGGACTGCCGCCTTCTACAATGAGCAGTTCTTC
CDR3: CASSPRTAAFYNEQFF

D: .
V: TRBV30
J: TRBJ1-2
size: .
DNA: TGTGCCTGGAGTGTCGGGGGCTATGGCTACACCTTC
CDR3: CAWSVGGYGYTF

D: .
V: TRBV7-2
J: TRBJ1-6
size: .
DNA: TGTGCCAGCAGCTTCTACCCTCTCCGGGACACGAATAATTCACCCCTCCACTTT
CDR3: CASSFYPLRDTNNSPLHF

D: .
V: TRBV11-3
J: TRBJ2-7
size: .
DNA: TGTGCCAGCAGCCAGGTGCAGTACTTC
CDR3: CASSQVQYF

D: .
V: TRBV6-2/TRBV6-3
J: TRBJ1-5
size: .
DNA: TGTGCCAGCAGTTACTCTAAGAGGACAGCCAGCAATCAGCCCCAGCATTTT
CDR3: CASSYSKRTASNQPQHF

D: .
V: TRBV9
J: TRBJ2-1
size: .
DNA: TGTGCCAGCAGCTCTTCCCCTTCCTACAATGAGCAGTTCTTC
CDR3: CASSSSPSYNEQFF

D: .
V: TRBV5-6
J: TRBJ2-1
size: .
DNA: TGTGCCAGCAGCCCCAACCCCACAGACTACAATGAGCAGTTCTTC
CDR3: CASSPNPTDYNEQFF

D: .
V: TRBV6-5
J: TRBJ1-4
size: .
DNA: TGTGCCAGCAGTTACGGGGGCATAACAACTAATGAAAAACTGCTTTTT
CDR3: CASSYGGITTNEKLLF

D: TRBD1
V: TRBV5-6
J: TRBJ1-5
size: once
DNA: TGTGCCAGCAGCTGGGGGACAGGGGGCCAGCCCCAGCATTTT
CDR3: CASSWGTGGQPQHF

D: .
V: TRBV7-6
J: TRBJ2-1
size: .
DNA: TGTGCCAGCAGCTTAATTAGCGTCCGGAAGGCGGAGCAGTTCTTC
CDR3: CASSLISVRKAEQFF

D: TRBD2
V: TRBV27
J: TRBJ2-1
size: .
DNA: TGTGCCAGCAGTCTTGGGGGAGGGCCAATTGAGCAGTTCTTC
CDR3: CASSLGGGPIEQFF

D: .
V: TRBV6-5
J: TRBJ1-2
size: once
DNA: TGTGCCAGCAGTTACTCGGGGGGGGCGCAAGGCTACACCTTC
CDR3: CASSYSGGAQGYTF

D: .
V: TRBV28
J: TRBJ2-5
size: .
DNA: TGTGCCAGCAGTTTATTGGTGGGCCGAGAGACCCAGTACTTC
CDR3: CASSLLVGRETQYF

D: TRBD1
V: TRBV5-1
J: TRBJ2-7
size: few
DNA: TGCGCCAGCGGCCCCGACAGGGGTTACGAGCAGTACTTC
CDR3: CASGPDRGYEQYF

D: TRBD2
V: TRBV7-2
J: TRBJ2-7
size: .
DNA: TGTGCCAGCAGCGTAGGACTAGCGCCTTCCTACGAGCAGTACTTC
CDR3: CASSVGLAPSYEQYF

D: .
V: TRBV6-6
J: TRBJ1-2
size: .
DNA: TGTGCCAGCAGTTACCCTTCAGTGGACTATGGCTACACCTTC
CDR3: CASSYPSVDYGYTF

D: TRBD2
V: TRBV5-1
J: TRBJ2-7
size: .
DNA: TGCGCCAGCAGACCAACTAGCGGGAGCTCCTACGAGCAGTACTTC
CDR3: CASRPTSGSSYEQYF

D: TRBD2
V: TRBV18
J: TRBJ2-3
size: .
DNA: TGTGCCAGCTCACAGAGGCCGCTAGCGGGAGGGTCTGGCACAGATACGCAGTATTTT
CDR3: CASSQRPLAGGSGTDTQYF

D: .
V: TRBV6-6
J: TRBJ1-1
size: .
DNA: TGTGCCAGCAGTCCTAGGTTGAACACTGAAGCTTTCTTT
CDR3: CASSPRLNTEAFF

D: TRBD1
V: TRBV4-1
J: TRBJ2-7
size: .
DNA: TGCGCCAGCAGCCAAAAGTCGGGACAGGATCCCTACGAGCAGTACTTC
CDR3: CASSQKSGQDPYEQYF

D: TRBD2
V: TRBV4-3
J: TRBJ2-1
size: .
DNA: TGCGCCAGCAGCCAAGATTGGCTAGCGGGAGTGTACAATGAGCAGTTCTTC
CDR3: CASSQDWLAGVYNEQFF

D: .
V: TRBV28
J: TRBJ1-1
size: .
DNA: TGTGCCACCCTCTGGGGCGCTGAAGCTTTCTTT
CDR3: CATLWGAEAFF

D: .
V: TRBV2
J: TRBJ1-1
size: .
DNA: TGTGCCATACCGGGGATTGGAACTGAAGCTTTCTTT
CDR3: CAIPGIGTEAFF

D: .
V: TRBV4-3
J: TRBJ2-7
size: .
DNA: TGCGCCAGCAGCCAGGACTCCGGGGGCTCCTACGAGCAGTACTTC
CDR3: CASSQDSGGSYEQYF

D: TRBD2
V: TRBV9
J: TRBJ2-1
size: .
DNA: TGTGCCAGCAGTCGACCCGGGACTAGTATCCATGAGCAGTTCTTC
CDR3: CASSRPGTSIHEQFF

D: .
V: TRBV27
J: TRBJ1-2
size: .
DNA: TGTGCCAGCAGCACGGGGGGGTATGGCTACACCTTC
CDR3: CASSTGGYGYTF

D: .
V: TRBV29-1
J: TRBJ2-2
size: .
DNA: TGCAGCGTTGAAGAAAGGGGAAAGGTGTTTTTT
CDR3: CSVEERGKVFF

D: TRBD2
V: TRBV28
J: TRBJ2-4
size: .
DNA: TGTGCCAGCAGTTGCGAGGCGGGAGAGGGTGGGAACATTCAGTACTTC
CDR3: CASSCEAGEGGNIQYF

D: TRBD2
V: TRBV9
J: TRBJ2-1
size: .
DNA: TGTGCCAGCAGCGTTAGCGGGTCTTCCTACAATGAGCAGTTCTTC
CDR3: CASSVSGSSYNEQFF

D: TRBD1
V: TRBV27
J: TRBJ1-2
size: few
DNA: TGTGCCAGCAGTCTCCGCCGGGACAGCATCTATGGCTACACCTTC
CDR3: CASSLRRDSIYGYTF